This T cell receptor (beta chain) was recorded in a study of CD8 T cells in ankylosing spondylitis. Broader study findings: As reported, disease-linked clones showed significant enrichment in matched ankylosing spondylitis synovial fluid.

This clonotype was counted a single time. Its cognate antigen is unknown. Each CDR3 protein is one row after TCRdb ran MiXCR on the 5' RACE reads. The sample yields about 130,000 distinct CDR3 sequences, more than 6.5% seen once. With 2 bases removed from V and 4 bases from J, the gap between germline ends came to 14 bases. This CDR3 is 15 amino acids long. The germline V gene encodes CDR1 SGHTA and CDR2 FQGNSA. Material: blood, either unsorted or a sorted T cell fraction (not recorded which). This receptor was obtained from a male donor with ankylosing spondylitis or in good health (not recorded which). The chain links TRBV7-2 to TRBJ1-1, with D unresolved. The CDR3 protein is CASSLNWEGFTEAFF. Written as DNA, the CDR3 is TGTGCCAGCAGCTTAAACTGGGAGGGATTCACTGAAGCTTTCTTT.